These 5 T cell receptor beta chains were all obtained from the same sample, sequenced in a study of cytomegalovirus exposure and HLA in healthy donors. The study ran its PCR with 60 Vbeta and 13 Jbeta primers. TCRdb's table, derived via immunoSEQ multiplex PCR, lists solely in-frame clones and lacks some. The sample includes nearly 200,000 clones, approximately 78% of them seen just once. The sample taken for sequencing was PBMCs. All receptors derive from a woman aged 50 to 60 in good health and CMV-seropositive.

The V gene is TRBV6-6, the J gene TRBJ2-1; D call uncertain. The CDR3 spans 16 residues. Germline loops: CDR1 MNHNY, CDR2 SVGAGI (reference sequence). The V gene lost 4 bases and the J gene lost 1 base, with 14 bases spanning the gap. The DNA of the CDR3 is TGTGCCAGCAGTTGGAGTGGTCAGATGTCCTACAATGAGCAGTTCTTC. Translating gives CASSWSGQMSYNEQFF.

The sample holds one count of this clone. The J gene is TRBJ2-7, the V gene TRBV4-1, with 9 nucleotides matching TRBD1. With 0 bases clipped from V and 3 bases from J, the junction kept 3 bases outside the gene matches. This CDR3 has 15 amino acids. CDR1 and CDR2 (germline): MGHRA, YSYEKL. CDR3 amino acids: CASSQELDRGYEQYF. As DNA, the CDR3 is TGCGCCAGCAGCCAAGAATTGGACAGGGGCTACGAGCAGTACTTC.

The chain links TRBV10-3 to TRBJ2-2, with 8 bases that match TRBD1. J lost 1 base, V lost 10 bases, and 5 bases had no gene match. Germline values: CDR1 ENHRY, CDR2 SYGVKD. The CDR3 totals 14 residues. The CDR3 DNA reads as TGTGCCACATCGGGACAGGTGAACACCGGGGAGCTGTTTTTT. Protein sequence: CATSGQVNTGELFF.

There are a few counts of this clone. The chain uses TRBV23-1 and TRBJ2-7; maybe TRBD1 (6 bases). TRBV23-1 is sorted into the ORF group, with uncertain function. The CDR3 runs to 16 residues. Trimming took off 2 bases at V and 0 bases at J, with 14 bases between the two ends. The CDR3 DNA sequence: TGCGCCAGCAGTCAAAATAAGGGGGACATCTCCTACGAGCAGTACTTC. Amino acids: CASSQNKGDISYEQYF.

The chain combines TRBV10-3 with TRBJ1-5; a weak D match, TRBD1 (6 bases). Trimming removed 0 bases at V and 2 bases at J, with 14 bases between. The germline CDR1 and CDR2 sequences are ENHRY and SYGVKD. CDR3 length: 17 residues. The CDR3 nucleotides are TGTGCCATCAGTGAGTCTTTGCAGGGGAAAGGCAATCAGCCCCAGCATTTT. Residues: CAISESLQGKGNQPQHF.